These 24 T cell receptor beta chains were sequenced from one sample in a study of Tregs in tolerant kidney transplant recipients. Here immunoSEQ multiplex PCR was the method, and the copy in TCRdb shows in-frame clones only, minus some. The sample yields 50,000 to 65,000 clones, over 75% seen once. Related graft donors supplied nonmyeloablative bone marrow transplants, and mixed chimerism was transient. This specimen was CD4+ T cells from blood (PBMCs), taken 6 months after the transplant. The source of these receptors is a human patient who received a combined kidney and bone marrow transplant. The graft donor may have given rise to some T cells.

The CDR3 sequence is CASSFGGANYGYTF. The CDR3 nucleotides are TGTGCCAGCAGCTTTGGCGGAGCTAACTATGGCTACACCTTC. The chain recombines TRBV11-2 with TRBJ1-2; D ambiguous. The CDR3 totals 14 residues. With 3 bases removed from V and 0 bases from J, the gap between germline ends came to 8 bases. Germline loops: CDR1 SGHAT, CDR2 FQNNGV.

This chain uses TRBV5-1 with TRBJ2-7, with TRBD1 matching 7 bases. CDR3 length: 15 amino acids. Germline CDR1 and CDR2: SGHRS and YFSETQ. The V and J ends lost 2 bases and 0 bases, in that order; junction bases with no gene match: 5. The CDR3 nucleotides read TGCGCCAGCAGCTTAAGCCGGGACAGCTCCTACGAGCAGTACTTC. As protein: CASSLSRDSSYEQYF.

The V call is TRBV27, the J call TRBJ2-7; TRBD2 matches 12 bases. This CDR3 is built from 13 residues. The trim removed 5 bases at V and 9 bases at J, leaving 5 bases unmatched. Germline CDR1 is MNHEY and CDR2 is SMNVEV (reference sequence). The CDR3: CASSGSTSGRQYF. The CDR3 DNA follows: TGTGCCAGCAGTGGGTCGACTAGCGGGAGGCAGTACTTC.

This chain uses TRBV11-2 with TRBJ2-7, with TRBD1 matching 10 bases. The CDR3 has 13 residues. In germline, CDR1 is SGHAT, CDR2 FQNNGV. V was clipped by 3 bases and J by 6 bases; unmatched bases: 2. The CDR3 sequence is CASSFDRGREQYF. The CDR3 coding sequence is TGTGCCAGCAGCTTCGACAGGGGGCGCGAGCAGTACTTC.

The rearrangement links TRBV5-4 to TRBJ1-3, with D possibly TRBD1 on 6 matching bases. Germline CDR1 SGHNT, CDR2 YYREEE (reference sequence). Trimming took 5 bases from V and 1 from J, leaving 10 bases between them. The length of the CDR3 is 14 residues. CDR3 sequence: CASSIRGSGNTIYF. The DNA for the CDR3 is TGTGCCAGCAGTATCAGGGGATCTGGAAACACCATATATTTT.

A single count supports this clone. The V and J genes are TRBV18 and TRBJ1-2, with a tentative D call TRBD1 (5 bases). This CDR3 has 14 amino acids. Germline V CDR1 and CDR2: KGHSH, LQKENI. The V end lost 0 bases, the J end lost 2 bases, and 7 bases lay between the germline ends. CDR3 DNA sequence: TGTGCCAGCTCACCACCGACAGTAAACTATGGCTACACCTTC. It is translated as CASSPPTVNYGYTF.

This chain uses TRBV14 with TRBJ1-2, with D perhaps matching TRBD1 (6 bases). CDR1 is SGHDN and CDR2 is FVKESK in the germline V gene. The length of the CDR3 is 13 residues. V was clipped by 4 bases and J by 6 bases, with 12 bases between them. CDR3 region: CASSLQGAHGYTF. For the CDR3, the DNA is TGTGCCAGCAGCCTACAGGGAGCTCATGGCTACACCTTC.

CDR3 in DNA: TGTGCCAGCAGCTTAGCGCTTGGCGGAACCTACGAGCAGTACTTC. Residues: CASSLALGGTYEQYF. The V call is TRBV7-9, the J call TRBJ2-7, with D unresolved. CDR1 is SEHNR and CDR2 is FQNEAQ in the germline V gene (reference sequence). CDR3 size: 15 residues. Trimming shortened V by 0 bases and J by 2 bases, and 11 bases separated the two germline ends. The complete variable domain, with remaining parts taken from reference TRBV7-9 and TRBJ2-7, reads DTGVSQNPRHKITKRGQNVTFRCDPISEHNRLYWYRQTLGQGPEFLTYFQNEAQLEKSRLLSDRFSAERPKGSFSTLEIQRTEQGDSAMYLCASSLALGGTYEQYFGPGTRLTVT.

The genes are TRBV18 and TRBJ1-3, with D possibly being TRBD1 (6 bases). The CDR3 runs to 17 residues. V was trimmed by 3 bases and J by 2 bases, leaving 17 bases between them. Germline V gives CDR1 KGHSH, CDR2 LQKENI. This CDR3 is CASSPRYPGEPGNTIYF. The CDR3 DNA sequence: TGTGCCAGCTCACCCCGTTACCCAGGGGAACCTGGAAACACCATATATTTT.

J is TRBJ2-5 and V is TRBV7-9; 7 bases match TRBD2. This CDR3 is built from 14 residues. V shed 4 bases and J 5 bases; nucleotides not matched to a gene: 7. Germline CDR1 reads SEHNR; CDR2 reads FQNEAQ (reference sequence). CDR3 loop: CASSWLGGKETQYF. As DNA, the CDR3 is TGTGCCAGCAGCTGGCTGGGGGGGAAGGAGACCCAGTACTTC.

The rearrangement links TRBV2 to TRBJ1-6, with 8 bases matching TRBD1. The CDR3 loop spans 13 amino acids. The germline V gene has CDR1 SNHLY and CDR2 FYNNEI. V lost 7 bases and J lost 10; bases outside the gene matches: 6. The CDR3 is CASTTGEGSPLHF. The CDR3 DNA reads TGTGCCAGCACGACAGGGGAAGGATCACCCCTCCACTTT.

The CDR3 bases are TGCGCCAGCAGCTCCACTAGCGGGGTGCAAGAGACCCAGTACTTC. Protein sequence: CASSSTSGVQETQYF. This chain connects TRBV5-1 to TRBJ2-5, with 10 bases aligning to TRBD2. CDR3 length: 15 residues. In germline, CDR1 is SGHRS, CDR2 YFSETQ. V lost 3 bases, J lost 2 bases, and 4 bases stayed unmatched.

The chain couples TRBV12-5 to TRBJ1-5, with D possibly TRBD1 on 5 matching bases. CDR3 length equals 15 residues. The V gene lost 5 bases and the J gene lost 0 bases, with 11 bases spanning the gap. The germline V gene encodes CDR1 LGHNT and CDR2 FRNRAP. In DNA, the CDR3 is TGTGCTAGTGGTCCAGGGACTTATAGCAATCAGCCCCAGCATTTT. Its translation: CASGPGTYSNQPQHF.

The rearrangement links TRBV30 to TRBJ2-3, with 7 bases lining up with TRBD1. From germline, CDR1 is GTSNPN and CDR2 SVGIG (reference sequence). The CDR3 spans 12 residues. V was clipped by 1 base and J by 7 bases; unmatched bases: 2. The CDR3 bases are TGTGCCTGGAGTGAGGGGGCAAATACGCAGTATTTT. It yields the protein CAWSEGANTQYF.

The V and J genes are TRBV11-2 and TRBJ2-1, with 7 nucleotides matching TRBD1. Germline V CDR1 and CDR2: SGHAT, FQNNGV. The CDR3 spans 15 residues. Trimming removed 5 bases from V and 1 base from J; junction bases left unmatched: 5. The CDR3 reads CASSPGTESYNEQFF. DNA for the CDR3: TGTGCCAGCAGCCCCGGGACAGAGTCCTACAATGAGCAGTTCTTC.

The CDR3 region has the DNA TGTGCCAGCAGCCCACGACAGGGGAGTTACGAGCAGTACTTC. Amino acids: CASSPRQGSYEQYF. This chain uses TRBV7-2 with TRBJ2-7; 8 positions agree with TRBD1. Germline values: CDR1 SGHTA, CDR2 FQGNSA. The V segment lost 5 bases and the J segment 4 bases; nucleotides outside the gene matches: 7. This CDR3 contains 14 residues.

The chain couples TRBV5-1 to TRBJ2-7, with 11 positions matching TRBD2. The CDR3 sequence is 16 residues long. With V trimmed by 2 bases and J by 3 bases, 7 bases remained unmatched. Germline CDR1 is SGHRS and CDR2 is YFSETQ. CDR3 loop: CASSLRVAGGIYEQYF. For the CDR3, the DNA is TGCGCCAGCAGCTTAAGGGTAGCGGGAGGGATCTACGAGCAGTACTTC.

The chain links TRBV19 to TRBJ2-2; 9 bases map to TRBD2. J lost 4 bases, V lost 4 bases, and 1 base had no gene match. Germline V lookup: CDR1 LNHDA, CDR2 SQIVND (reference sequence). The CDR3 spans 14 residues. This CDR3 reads CASSNSGSTGELFF. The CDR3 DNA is TGTGCCAGTAGTAATAGCGGGAGCACCGGGGAGCTGTTTTTT. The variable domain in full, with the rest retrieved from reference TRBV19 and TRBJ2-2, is DGGITQSPKYLFRKEGQNVTLSCEQNLNHDAMYWYRQDPGQGLRLIYYSQIVNDFQKGDIAEGYSVSREKKESFPLTVTSAQKNPTAFYLCASSNSGSTGELFFGEGSRLTVL.

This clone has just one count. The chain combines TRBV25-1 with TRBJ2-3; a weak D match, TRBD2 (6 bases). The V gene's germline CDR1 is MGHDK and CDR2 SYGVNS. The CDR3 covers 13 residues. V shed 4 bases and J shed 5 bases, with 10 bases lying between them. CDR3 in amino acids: CASSAPTRDTQYF. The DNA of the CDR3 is TGTGCCAGCAGTGCCCCGACTAGAGATACGCAGTATTTT.

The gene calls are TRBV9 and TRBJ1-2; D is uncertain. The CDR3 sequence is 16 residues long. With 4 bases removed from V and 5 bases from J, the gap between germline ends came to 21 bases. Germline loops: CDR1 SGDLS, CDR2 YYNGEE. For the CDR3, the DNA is TGTGCCAGCAGCCCAAGTAGCGGACGGGATGGGTATGGCTACACCTTC. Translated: CASSPSSGRDGYGYTF.

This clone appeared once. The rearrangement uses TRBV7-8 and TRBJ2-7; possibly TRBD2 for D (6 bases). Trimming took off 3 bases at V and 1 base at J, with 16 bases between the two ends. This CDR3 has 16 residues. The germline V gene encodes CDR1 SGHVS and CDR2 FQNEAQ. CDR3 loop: CASSFSLAYTSYEQYF. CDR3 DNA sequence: TGTGCCAGCAGCTTTAGTCTAGCGTACACATCCTACGAGCAGTACTTC. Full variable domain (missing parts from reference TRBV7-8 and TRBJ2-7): GAGVSQSPRYKVAKRGQDVALRCDPISGHVSLFWYQQALGQGPEFLTYFQNEAQLDKSGLPSDRFFAERPEGSVSTLKIQRTQQEDSAVYLCASSFSLAYTSYEQYFGPGTRLTVT.

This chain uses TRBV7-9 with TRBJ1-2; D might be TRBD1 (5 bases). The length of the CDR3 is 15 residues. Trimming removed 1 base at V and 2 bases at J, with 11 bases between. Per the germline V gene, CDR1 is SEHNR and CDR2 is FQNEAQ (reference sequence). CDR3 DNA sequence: TGTGCCAGCAGCTTAGACCAGGGCAGAAACTATGGCTACACCTTC. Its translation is CASSLDQGRNYGYTF.

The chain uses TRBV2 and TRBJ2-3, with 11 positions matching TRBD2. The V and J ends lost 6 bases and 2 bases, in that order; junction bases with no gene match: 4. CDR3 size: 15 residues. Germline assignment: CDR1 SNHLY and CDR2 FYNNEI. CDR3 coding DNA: TGTGCCAGCAGACGACTAGCGGGGACCACAGATACGCAGTATTTT. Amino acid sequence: CASRRLAGTTDTQYF.

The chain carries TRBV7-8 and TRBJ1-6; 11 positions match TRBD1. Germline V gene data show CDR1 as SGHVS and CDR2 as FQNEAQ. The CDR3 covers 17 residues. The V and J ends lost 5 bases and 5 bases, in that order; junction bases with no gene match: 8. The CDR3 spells CASSLTGTGGNNSPLHF. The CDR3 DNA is TGTGCCAGCAGCCTCACCGGGACAGGGGGAAATAATTCACCCCTCCACTTT.